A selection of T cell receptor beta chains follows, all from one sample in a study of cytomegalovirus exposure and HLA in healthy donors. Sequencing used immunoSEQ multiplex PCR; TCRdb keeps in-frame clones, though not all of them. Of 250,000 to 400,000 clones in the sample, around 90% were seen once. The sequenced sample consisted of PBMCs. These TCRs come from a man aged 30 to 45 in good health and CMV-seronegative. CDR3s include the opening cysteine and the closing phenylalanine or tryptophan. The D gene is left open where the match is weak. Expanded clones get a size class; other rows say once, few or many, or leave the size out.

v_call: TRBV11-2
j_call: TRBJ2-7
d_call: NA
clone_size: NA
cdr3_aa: CASSLGTASSYEQYF
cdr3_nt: TGTGCCAGCAGCTTAGGGACAGCGAGCTCCTACGAGCAGTACTTC

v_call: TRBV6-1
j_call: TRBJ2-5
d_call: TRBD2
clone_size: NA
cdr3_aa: CATGGLAGGETQYF
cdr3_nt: TGTGCCACCGGGGGACTAGCGGGAGGAGAGACCCAGTACTTC

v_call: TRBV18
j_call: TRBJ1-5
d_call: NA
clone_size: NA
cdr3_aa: CASSPLEGRSEVGYSNQPQHF
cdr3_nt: TGTGCCAGCTCACCATTGGAGGGAAGGAGTGAGGTGGGCTATAGCAATCAGCCCCAGCATTTT

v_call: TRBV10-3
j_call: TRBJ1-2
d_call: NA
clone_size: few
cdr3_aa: CAISEKGHYGYTF
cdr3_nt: TGTGCCATCAGTGAAAAGGGGCACTATGGCTACACCTTC

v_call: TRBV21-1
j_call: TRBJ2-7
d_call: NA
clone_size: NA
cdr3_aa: CASSKGQLSSYEQYF
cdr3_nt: TGTGCCAGCAGCAAAGGACAACTCAGCTCCTACGAGCAGTACTTC

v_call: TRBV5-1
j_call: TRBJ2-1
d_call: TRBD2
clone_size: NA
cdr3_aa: CATTPGGLNNEQFF
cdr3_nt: TGCGCCACCACCCCGGGGGGGCTCAACAATGAGCAGTTCTTC

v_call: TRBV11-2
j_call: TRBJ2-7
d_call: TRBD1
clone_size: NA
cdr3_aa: CASSTNRGGYEQYF
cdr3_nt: TGTGCCAGCAGCACAAACAGGGGTGGCTACGAGCAGTACTTC

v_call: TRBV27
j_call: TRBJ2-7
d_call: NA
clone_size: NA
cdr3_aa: CASSSQGEVGEQYF
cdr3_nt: TGTGCCAGCAGTTCCCAGGGTGAAGTAGGCGAGCAGTACTTC

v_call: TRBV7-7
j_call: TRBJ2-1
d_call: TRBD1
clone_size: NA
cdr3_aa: CASSLGQGAYNEQFF
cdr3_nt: TGTGCCAGCAGCTTAGGACAGGGGGCTTACAATGAGCAGTTCTTC

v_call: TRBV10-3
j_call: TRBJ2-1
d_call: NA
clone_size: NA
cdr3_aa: CAISESGRGNNEQFF
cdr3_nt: TGTGCCATCAGTGAGTCGGGGCGGGGAAACAATGAGCAGTTCTTC

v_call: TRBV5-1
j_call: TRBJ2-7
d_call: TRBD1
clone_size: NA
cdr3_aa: CASSLGTGSDEQYF
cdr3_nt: TGCGCCAGCAGCTTAGGGACAGGGAGCGACGAGCAGTACTTC

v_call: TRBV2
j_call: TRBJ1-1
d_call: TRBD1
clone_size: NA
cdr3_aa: CASSEDEETGGWNMNTEAFF
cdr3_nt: TGTGCCAGCAGTGAGGATGAGGAAACAGGGGGCTGGAACATGAACACTGAAGCTTTCTTT

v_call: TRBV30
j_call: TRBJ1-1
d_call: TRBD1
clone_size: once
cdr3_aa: CAWSDRGNTEAFF
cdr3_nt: TGTGCCTGGAGTGACAGGGGGAACACTGAAGCTTTCTTT